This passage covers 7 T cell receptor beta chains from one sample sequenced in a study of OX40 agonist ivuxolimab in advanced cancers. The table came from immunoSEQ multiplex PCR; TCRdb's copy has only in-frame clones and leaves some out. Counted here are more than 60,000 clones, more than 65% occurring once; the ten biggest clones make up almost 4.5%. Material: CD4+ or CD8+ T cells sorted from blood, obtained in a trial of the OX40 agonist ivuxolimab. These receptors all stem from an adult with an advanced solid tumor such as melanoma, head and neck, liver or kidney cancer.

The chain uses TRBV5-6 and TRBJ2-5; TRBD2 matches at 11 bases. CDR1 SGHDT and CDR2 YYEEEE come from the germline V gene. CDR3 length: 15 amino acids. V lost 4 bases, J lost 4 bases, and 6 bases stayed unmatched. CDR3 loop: CASSAILAGAETQYF. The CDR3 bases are TGTGCCAGCAGCGCGATACTAGCGGGGGCAGAGACCCAGTACTTC.

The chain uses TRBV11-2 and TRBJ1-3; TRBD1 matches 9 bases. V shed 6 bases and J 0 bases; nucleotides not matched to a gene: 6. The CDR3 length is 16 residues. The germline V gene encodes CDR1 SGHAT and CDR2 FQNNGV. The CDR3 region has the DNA TGTGCCAGCAGACGTACAGGGGGCCCCTCTGGAAACACCATATATTTT. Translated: CASRRTGGPSGNTIYF.

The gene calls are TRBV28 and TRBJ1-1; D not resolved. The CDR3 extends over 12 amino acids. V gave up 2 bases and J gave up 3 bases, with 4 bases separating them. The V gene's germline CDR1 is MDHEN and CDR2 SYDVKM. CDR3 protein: CASSLGDTEAFF. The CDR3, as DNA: TGTGCCAGCAGTTTAGGAGACACTGAAGCTTTCTTT.

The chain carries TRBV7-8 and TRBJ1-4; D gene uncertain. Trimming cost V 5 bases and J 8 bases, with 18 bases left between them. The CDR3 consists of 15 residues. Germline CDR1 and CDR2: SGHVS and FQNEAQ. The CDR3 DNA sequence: TGTGCCAGCAGCCCCCCAGGCGGGGAGTGGGAAAAACTGTTTTTT. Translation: CASSPPGGEWEKLFF.

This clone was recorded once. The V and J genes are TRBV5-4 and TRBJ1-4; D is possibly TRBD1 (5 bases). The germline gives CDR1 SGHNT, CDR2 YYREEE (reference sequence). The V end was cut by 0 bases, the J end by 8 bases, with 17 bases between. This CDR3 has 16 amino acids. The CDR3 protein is CASSLGAGNDEEKLFF. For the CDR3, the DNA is TGTGCCAGCAGCTTGGGGGCAGGGAATGACGAGGAAAAACTGTTTTTT.

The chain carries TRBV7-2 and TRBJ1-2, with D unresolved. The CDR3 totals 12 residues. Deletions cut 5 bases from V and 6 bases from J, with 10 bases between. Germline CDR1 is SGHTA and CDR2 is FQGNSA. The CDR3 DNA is TGTGCCAGCAGCCCCTACCGAGATGGCTACACCTTC. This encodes CASSPYRDGYTF. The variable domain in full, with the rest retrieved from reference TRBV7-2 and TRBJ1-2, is GAGVSQSPSNKVTEKGKDVELRCDPISGHTALYWYRQSLGQGLEFLIYFQGNSAPDKSGLPSDRFSAERTGGSVSTLTIQRTQQEDSAVYLCASSPYRDGYTFGSGTRLTVV.

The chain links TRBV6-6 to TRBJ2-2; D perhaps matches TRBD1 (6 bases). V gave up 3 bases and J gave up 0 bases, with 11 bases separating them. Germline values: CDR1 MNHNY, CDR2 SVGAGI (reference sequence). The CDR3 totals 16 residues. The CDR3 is CASSYLTGTNTGELFF. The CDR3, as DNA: TGTGCCAGCAGTTATTTGACAGGAACGAACACCGGGGAGCTGTTTTTT.